This entry lists 21 T cell receptor beta chains sequenced from one sample in a study of T cells in Graves' hyperthyroidism and ophthalmopathy. RNA transcripts gave rise to amplified TCR beta CDR3 regions. HTBI primers were used for first-round RT-PCR of the TCR CDR3. One entry per CDR3 protein, called by TCRdb with MiXCR from the multiplex PCR reads. The table shows fewer than 600,000 distinct CDR3 sequences, with approximately 15% occurring only once. Sequenced input: blood. The receptor source for this set is a woman between 18 and 29 years old with Graves' hyperthyroidism.

The V and J genes are TRBV2 and TRBJ2-5; 7 nucleotides align to TRBD1. The CDR3 spans 14 residues. Germline values: CDR1 SNHLY, CDR2 FYNNEI. Trimming removed 8 bases from V and 2 bases from J; junction bases left unmatched: 8. CDR3 amino acids: CASVKGQPQETQYF. The CDR3 region has the DNA TGTGCCAGCGTTAAGGGACAGCCTCAAGAGACCCAGTACTTC.

This clonotype was seen at least ten times. The chain has TRBV6-2 or TRBV6-3 and TRBJ2-7; 7 nucleotides agree with TRBD2. The CDR3 extends over 17 amino acids. Looked up from germline, CDR1 is MNHEY and CDR2 is SVGEGT. Unmatched junction bases numbered 17, after V lost 6 bases and J lost 3 bases. The CDR3 sequence: CASSHTAQLREFYEQYV. CDR3 coding DNA: TGTGCCAGCAGCCACACGGCCCAGTTGCGGGAGTTCTACGAGCAGTACGTC.

This clonotype was recorded many times. The chain is built from TRBV2 and TRBJ2-1; 8 bases match TRBD2. J was trimmed by 5 bases and V by 5 bases; bases with no gene match: 8. Germline V CDR1 and CDR2: SNHLY, FYNNEI. The CDR3 is made up of 15 amino acids. Here the CDR3 reads CASSYGRARNNEQFF. The CDR3 DNA follows: TGTGCCAGCAGTTACGGGAGGGCTAGAAACAATGAGCAGTTCTTC.

The table lists this clonotype with many counts. The chain carries TRBV6-1 and TRBJ2-7; 13 nucleotides line up with TRBD2. CDR3 length equals 18 residues. Germline assignment: CDR1 MNHNS and CDR2 SASEGT. V dropped 6 bases and J dropped 3; count of bases not matched to a gene: 14. In DNA form, the CDR3 reads TGTGCCAGCAGGCGCCTCGGGACTAGCGGGAAGCGGGGCTACGAGCAGTACGTC. Translating gives CASRRLGTSGKRGYEQYV.

This clonotype was seen many times. The DNA of the CDR3 is TGTGCCAGCAGTTATTCGTCCCCGACCTTTGAGACCCAGTACTTC. This codes for CASSYSSPTFETQYF. The chain employs TRBV6-1 and TRBJ2-5; unclear D gene. Trimming cost V 5 bases and J 5 bases, with 18 bases left between them. The germline CDR1 and CDR2 sequences are MNHNS and SASEGT. The CDR3 has 15 amino acids.

This clonotype was detected only a few times. A much larger clone differs by one base, so this may be a read error. The genes are TRBV2 and TRBJ1-2; D is unclear. Germline CDR1 SNHLY, CDR2 FYNNEI. This CDR3 region has 12 residues. CDR3: CASRNLGYGCTF. The CDR3, as DNA: TGTGCCAGCAGAAACTTGGGATATGGCTGCACCTTC.

This chain links TRBV6-1 with TRBJ2-3, with TRBD1 matching 8 bases. The ends lost 7 bases at V and 4 bases at J; junction bases unmatched: 10. This CDR3 region has 15 residues. Germline assignment: CDR1 MNHNS and CDR2 SASEGT. The CDR3 sequence is CASTPGAGGADTQYF. As DNA, the CDR3 is TGTGCCAGCACTCCTGGGGCAGGGGGCGCAGATACGCAGTATTTT.

Ten or more counts support this clonotype. This sequence joins TRBV7-2 and TRBJ2-1, with a possible D match to TRBD2 (5 bases). Trimming took off 5 bases at V and 6 bases at J, with 14 bases between the two ends. CDR1 is SGHTA and CDR2 is FQGNSA in the germline V gene. This CDR3 contains 14 residues. CDR3 amino acids: CASSNRLAGNEQFF. The DNA of the CDR3 is TGTGCCAGCAGCAACCGGCTAGCTGGCAATGAGCAGTTCTTC.

There are a few counts of this clonotype. The chain combines TRBV5-6 with TRBJ2-7; 16 nucleotides align to TRBD2. The V segment lost 6 bases and the J segment 2 bases; nucleotides outside the gene matches: 17. This CDR3 is 20 amino acids long. Per germline, CDR1 SGHDT and CDR2 YYEEEE. The CDR3 is CASTLSGGLAGGPRTYEQYV. CDR3 nucleotides: TGTGCCAGCACTCTGAGTGGGGGACTAGCGGGAGGGCCGAGGACCTACGAGCAGTACGTC.

This clonotype was counted a few times. Written as DNA, the CDR3 is TGCAGCGTTGAGATCACAGGGTCTGGGGCCAACGTCCTGACTTTC. Its protein is CSVEITGSGANVLTF. The chain links TRBV29-1 to TRBJ2-6, with D perhaps matching TRBD1 (6 bases). Trimming pared 3 bases from V and 1 base from J, leaving 10 bases between. Germline V gene lookup returns CDR1 SQVTM and CDR2 ANQGSEA. The CDR3 is 15 amino acids.

In its sample, this clonotype was seen many times. The V gene is TRBV27, the J gene TRBJ2-3, with 9 bases that match TRBD2. CDR1 is MNHEY, CDR2 SMNVEV, per germline (reference sequence). The CDR3 is 16 residues long. The J segment lost 2 bases and the V segment lost 6 bases, leaving 9 bases of the junction unmatched. The CDR3 loop is CASSPFSGSDTDTQYF. The CDR3 nucleotides are TGTGCCAGCAGCCCCTTTAGCGGGAGCGACACAGATACGCAGTATTTT.

This clonotype was recorded many times. This sequence joins TRBV20-1 and TRBJ2-5; the match to TRBD2 covers 13 bases. The V gene end was trimmed by 5 bases and the J gene end by 2 bases; junction bases not matched to a gene: 14. Germline CDR1 DFQATT, CDR2 SNEGSKA (reference sequence). The CDR3 extends over 18 amino acids. CDR3 in DNA: TGCAGTGCTTCAAAGGGGGTCCCGGGACTAGCGGGGCAAGAGACCCAGTACTTC. This encodes CSASKGVPGLAGQETQYF.

As to this clonotype: It may be a read error: a sequence one base away is much more abundant. The chain joins TRBV12-3 or TRBV12-4 to TRBJ1-2; D ambiguous. The CDR3 sequence is 15 residues long. Trimming cost V 5 bases and J 4 bases, with 17 bases left between them. Written as DNA, the CDR3 is TGTGCCAGCAGTCCCGATGGGGTAAACCTCTATGGCTACACCTTC. Translation: CASSPDGVNLYGYTF.

This clonotype was picked up many times. The J gene is TRBJ2-3, the V gene TRBV20-1; the D call may be TRBD1 or TRBD2 (6 bases each). Germline V gene sequence: CDR1 DFQATT, CDR2 SNEGSKA (reference sequence). The length of the CDR3 is 18 residues. Trimming left V 3 bases short and J 0 bases short, with 22 bases between. The CDR3 sequence is CSASGGQGGPTSTDTQYF. The DNA for the CDR3 is TGCAGTGCTAGTGGGGGGCAGGGTGGACCAACTAGCACAGATACGCAGTATTTT.

This clonotype has only a few counts. V is TRBV6-1 and J is TRBJ1-3; no firm D call. Germline V gene data show CDR1 as MNHNS and CDR2 as SASEGT. Between the trimmed V and J ends, which lost 11 bases and 0 bases, there was a span of 14 bases. The CDR3 sequence is 14 residues long. CDR3 nucleotide sequence: TGTGCCGCACTTCCAGCGTCCTCTGGAAACACCATATATTTT. Its protein product is CAALPASSGNTIYF.

This clonotype was seen a few times. The chain employs TRBV5-1 and TRBJ1-2; no clear D. Trimming took off 4 bases at V and 7 bases at J, with 20 bases between the two ends. Looked up from germline, CDR1 is SGHRS and CDR2 is YFSETQ. This CDR3 has 15 residues. Written as DNA, the CDR3 is TGCGCCAGCAGCGTCTCGGTCCGGGCCCGAAGTGGCTACACCTTC. It translates to CASSVSVRARSGYTF.

Many counts were recorded for this clonotype. CDR3 region: CASNSPGTGRDSYTF. In nucleotides, the CDR3 is TGTGCCAGTAACTCACCCGGGACAGGGCGGGATAGCTACACCTTC. The genes are TRBV19 and TRBJ1-2, with 9 positions matching TRBD1. V was clipped by 7 bases and J by 9 bases; unmatched bases: 15. This CDR3 contains 15 residues. From germline, CDR1 is LNHDA and CDR2 SQIVND (reference sequence).

This chain uses TRBV18 with TRBJ2-7; possible D gene TRBD1, 6 bases. The V end lost 3 bases, the J end lost 7 bases, and 28 bases lay between the germline ends. Germline values: CDR1 KGHSH, CDR2 LQKENI. This CDR3 is built from 18 residues. The CDR3 DNA follows: TGTGCCAGCTCACCGCGGTACAGGGATGCGGCGATTCTAAGTGAGCAGTACTTC. Translating gives CASSPRYRDAAILSEQYF. Combining the CDR3 with reference TRBV18 and TRBJ2-7 gives the whole variable domain NAGVMQNPRHLVRRRGQEARLRCSPMKGHSHVYWYRQLPEEGLKFMVYLQKENIIDESGMPKERFSAEFPKEGPSILRIQQVVRGDSAAYFCASSPRYRDAAILSEQYFGPGTRLTVT.

This clonotype was seen at least ten times. This chain connects TRBV7-2 to TRBJ1-2; a possible D gene is TRBD1 (5 bases). The germline gives CDR1 SGHTA, CDR2 FQGNSA. The CDR3 totals 14 residues. The V end was cut by 3 bases, the J end by 6 bases, with 14 bases between. CDR3 region: CASSLGVSPDGYTF. In DNA form, the CDR3 reads TGTGCCAGCAGCTTGGGGGTTTCCCCGGATGGCTACACCTTC.

This clonotype was seen at least ten times. This sequence joins TRBV20-1 and TRBJ2-1; TRBD1 agrees at 7 bases. CDR3 size: 15 residues. Germline CDR1 and CDR2: DFQATT and SNEGSKA (reference sequence). V shed 0 bases and J 4 bases; nucleotides not matched to a gene: 6. CDR3 sequence: CSARDASGGYNEQFF. The CDR3 bases are TGCAGTGCTAGAGACGCATCAGGGGGTTACAATGAGCAGTTCTTC.

This clonotype was recorded at least ten times. The chain couples TRBV30 to TRBJ1-6; D uncertain. Germline CDR1 reads GTSNPN; CDR2 reads SVGIG (reference sequence). V was cut by 3 bases and J by 5 bases, with 2 bases left in between. The CDR3 extends over 11 amino acids. CDR3 region: CAWRNNSPLHF. CDR3 nucleotides: TGTGCCTGGAGAAATAATTCACCCCTCCACTTT.